This T cell receptor (beta chain) was sequenced during a study of CD8 T cells in Susac syndrome. The wider study: There were about 6 sequenced Susac syndrome patients with active disease and eight or nine in remission. When blood was drawn, patients with Susac syndrome were on intravenous immunoglobulin alone, on corticosteroids, or therapy-naive.

Germline V gene sequence: CDR1 MDHEN, CDR2 SYDVKM. The CDR3 has 17 residues. With 2 bases removed from V and 3 bases from J, the gap between germline ends came to 16 bases. The authors reverse transcribed roughly 0.5 to 1 ug RNA with random hexamers. TCRdb processed the immunoSEQ multiplex PCR reads anew with MiXCR; each CDR3 protein has one entry. There are approximately 190,000 distinct CDR3 sequences in the sample; roughly 95% occur only once, and around 0.1% lies in the top ten. TCR beta was sequenced from blood CD8+ and CD4+ T cells. CD8+ and CD4+ T cells were negatively isolated; TEMRA cells were FACS-enriched.

V and J are TRBV28 and TRBJ1-4, with D possibly being TRBD1 (6 bases). The origin of this receptor is a human donor with Susac syndrome. The sequencing sample was made of CD4+ T cells from PBMCs. CDR3 residues: CASSLPGAYGANEKLFF. CDR3 bases: TGTGCCAGCAGTTTACCAGGGGCCTACGGGGCTAATGAAAAACTGTTTTTT.